This T cell receptor (beta chain) derives from a study of blood T cells in healthy people across ages. A sample-barcoded 5' primer and a J-beta primer mix were used in a second PCR of roughly 6 to 12 cycles. TCRdb independently ran MiXCR on the 5' RACE reads; one entry per CDR3 protein. The sample yields about 840,000 distinct CDR3 sequences, almost 30% seen once. The amount of total RNA extracted per sample was at least 5 micrograms. The sample holds many counts of this clonotype. The CDR3 sequence is 13 residues long. V was shortened by 7 bases and J by 4 bases, with 11 bases between the two germline ends. The germline CDR1 and CDR2 sequences are SQVTM and ANQGSEA. In addition, the sample was reused for a study of T cells of mothers and their children.

V is TRBV29-1 and J is TRBJ2-6, with a possible D match to TRBD1 (5 bases). Sequencing was done on a sample of blood. The TCR originated in a woman in her 40s in good health. The CDR3 is CSAQGGGANVLTF. CDR3 nucleotides: TGCAGCGCCCAGGGTGGAGGGGCCAACGTCCTGACTTTC.